This T cell receptor (beta chain) appears in the sequencing data of a study of shared clonotypes between healthy human individuals (dated by TCRdb to the early 2020s). Looking at the study overall: A couple of women and a few men aged 18 to 49 years were included in the cohort. To estimate repertoire size and how much clonotypes are shared between individuals, the study performed deep sequencing of blood TCR repertoires from five healthy adults. Libraries were prepared and TCR repertoires were sequenced by different laboratories using diverse techniques, in order to increase sequencing depth and limit assay-specific biases. Between about 0.8 and 9 billion PBMCs per donor were obtained by leukapheresis. Points the paper makes about the study in general: Sampling was restricted to blood, and TCR repertoires in tissues likely differ from the TCR repertoires found in blood. Pairwise subsampling led to the expectation that sequencing depth would affect the degree of clonotype sharing among donors. Because the study included a small number of donors, the genetic and exposure-history diversity represented was limited.

From a lookup of the germline V gene, CDR1 and CDR2 are SGDLS and YYNGEE. From the cysteine up to the phenylalanine, the CDR3 has a length of 15 residues. The read is trimmed to its CDR3 DNA, 45 bases read in frame from base 1. After removal of 3 bases from V and 2 bases from J, the junction retains 5 bases not matched to a gene. Using the deep immunoSEQ assay, TCR CDR3 regions were amplified from genomic DNA by multiplex PCR. For each cell subset, the extracted genomic DNA was distributed evenly across all wells of several immunoSEQ 96-well plates, and each plate served as one replicate. Each replicate PCR for unsorted PBMC received approximately 0.3 ug genomic DNA, equal to about 30,000 T cell genomes. Genomic DNA from unsorted PBMC was sequenced over ten immunoSEQ deep assay plates. Purified libraries were measured with a Qubit 3.0 fluorometer, size-checked on a Bioanalyzer 2100, and measured again with the KAPA Library Quantification kit. Every immunoSEQ 96-well plate was sequenced on a separate single-read 150-cycle Illumina NextSeq 550 flow cell. As for the authors' bioinformatics: The immunoSEQ output contained only junctional sequences without quality scores, so filtering could not match that applied to full-length reads. To assign V/J genes and CDR3, sequences were annotated against IMGT germline references using PyIR, a Python wrapper for IgBLAST v1.9. Reads were removed for weak V/J assignments (E-value above 1e-6), missing CDR3, stop codons, out-of-frame junctions, or ambiguous translated residues. V3J clonotypes were defined by identical inferred V gene, J gene, and CDR3 amino acid sequence. Percentage overlap between repertoires was calculated by dividing the number of shared unique clonotypes by the size of the smaller repertoire. RTK rarefaction, the Chao1 estimator, and Recon v2.1 estimates of unobserved clonotypes were used to assess repertoire richness. What TCRdb holds here is the immuneACCESS table cut down to in-frame rearrangements. Part of the clones is not present; checked against another copy, under half of the missing clones reflect an unresolved V gene, and the others are unexplained. The DNA gave D and trimming, while V, J and clone size come from that table. The sample table holds 450,000 to 500,000 clones, of which over 75% were seen once. Of the sample, over 9.5% is held by the ten largest clones.

Regarding this clone: Its antigen is not yet known. The input lacks base qualities; no much larger clone sits a single base away.

The donors were healthy, HIV-negative adults who had no recently reported acute infections or vaccinations. All donors were Caucasian adults living in Nashville, Tennessee, USA. For unsorted samples, 85 million to 100 million PBMCs were counted, and genomic DNA was extracted using the QIAamp DNA Blood Mini kit. Blood was collected by leukapheresis, and PBMCs were isolated by Ficoll-Histopaque density gradient centrifugation and then cryopreserved in liquid nitrogen vapor phase. The source material was PBMCs. This TCR came from a woman aged 40 to 50 in good health. Some clones in this sample may be carry-over from other donors' samples. The rearrangement combines TRBV9 with TRBJ2-7; 10 middle bases align to TRBD2. DNA sequence: TGTGCCAGCAGCGCCTCAGCGGGAGGGACCTACGAGCAGTACTTC. The translation is CASSASAGGTYEQYF.